The next 16 T cell receptor beta chains were all read from a single sample in a study of blood T cell repertoires in COVID-19. The method was immunoSEQ multiplex PCR; TCRdb's version includes in-frame clones alone and lacks a portion of them. The table has under 250,000 clones, around 79% seen once; the top ten hold approximately 5.9%. The sequenced sample consisted of peripheral blood. Receptors were obtained from a woman in her thirties or forties with COVID-19, enrolled during active disease.

This clone was seen a few times. This chain links TRBV5-1 with TRBJ2-2; 13 nucleotides match TRBD2. The V segment lost 0 bases and the J segment 5 bases; nucleotides outside the gene matches: 4. The CDR3 runs to 17 residues. The V gene's germline CDR1 is SGHRS and CDR2 YFSETQ. CDR3 DNA: TGCGCCAGCAGCTTGGCAACTAGCGGGGGGGCGACCGGGGAGCTGTTTTTT. Translation gives CASSLATSGGATGELFF.

The J gene is TRBJ2-1, the V gene TRBV5-4; 7 bases line up with TRBD2. Germline loops: CDR1 SGHNT, CDR2 YYREEE (reference sequence). There are 16 residues in the CDR3. The trim removed 4 bases at V and 0 bases at J, leaving 7 bases unmatched. The CDR3 sequence: CASSTASGRSYNEQFF. CDR3 DNA: TGTGCCAGCAGCACCGCTAGCGGCCGCTCCTACAATGAGCAGTTCTTC. Filled out from reference TRBV5-4 and TRBJ2-1, the complete variable domain reads ETGVTQSPTHLIKTRGQQVTLRCSSQSGHNTVSWYQQALGQGPQFIFQYYREEENGRGNFPPRFSGLQFPNYSSELNVNALELDDSALYLCASSTASGRSYNEQFFGPGTRLTVL.

This clone was observed once. The V gene is TRBV30, the J gene TRBJ2-1; 13 nucleotides line up with TRBD2. CDR3 length: 19 residues. Looked up from germline, CDR1 is GTSNPN and CDR2 is SVGIG (reference sequence). V was clipped by 4 bases and J by 0 bases; unmatched bases: 12. CDR3 DNA: TGTGCCTGGACTGGTGGGGGACTAGCGGGGCGAAGCTCCTACAATGAGCAGTTCTTC. It encodes CAWTGGGLAGRSSYNEQFF.

The rearrangement joins TRBV18 to TRBJ2-7; tentatively, D is TRBD2 (5 bases). V was cut by 3 bases and J by 4 bases, with 16 bases left in between. Germline V CDR1 and CDR2: KGHSH, LQKENI. There are 15 residues in the CDR3. CDR3 loop: CASSPGVGIVYEQYF. As DNA, the CDR3 is TGTGCCAGCTCACCGGGAGTTGGGATAGTGTACGAGCAGTACTTC.

The gene calls are TRBV5-1 and TRBJ1-3, with 7 bases matching TRBD1. CDR1 is SGHRS, CDR2 YFSETQ, per germline. V dropped 4 bases and J dropped 0; count of bases not matched to a gene: 7. The CDR3 contains 16 residues. The CDR3 nucleotides are TGCGCCAGCAGCCTAAGCCGGGACAGCTCTGGAAACACCATATATTTT. This codes for CASSLSRDSSGNTIYF.

The chain has TRBV7-2 and TRBJ1-2, with a tentative D call TRBD1 (5 bases). Germline V gene sequence: CDR1 SGHTA, CDR2 FQGNSA. This CDR3 is 16 amino acids long. Trimming took 1 base from V and 1 from J, leaving 13 bases between them. The CDR3 region has the DNA TGTGCCAGCAGCTTAGGGGGCCGGGGGTTTAACTATGGCTACACCTTC. It encodes CASSLGGRGFNYGYTF.

This clone was recorded only once. The CDR3 coding sequence is TGCGCCAGCAGTCAACTCCCCGACAGGGTTAGGGGTTACGAGCAGTACTTC. Translating it yields CASSQLPDRVRGYEQYF. The chain uses TRBV23-1 and TRBJ2-7, with TRBD1 matching over 7 bases. TRBV23-1 is identified as an open reading frame with a role that is uncertain. The CDR3 has 17 amino acids. Trimming took 2 bases from V and 4 from J; bases not matched to a gene: 14.

This clone was counted once. The chain links TRBV27 to TRBJ2-7, with D tentatively TRBD1 (5 bases). The CDR3 sequence is 12 residues long. Between the trimmed V and J ends, which lost 6 bases and 5 bases, there was a span of 11 bases. Germline V CDR1 and CDR2: MNHEY, SMNVEV (reference sequence). CDR3 nucleotide sequence: TGTGCCAGCAGCCAAAAGGGGAACGAGCAGTACTTC. Amino acid sequence: CASSQKGNEQYF.

The rearrangement links TRBV10-3 to TRBJ2-1; 9 bases line up with TRBD2. The CDR3 spans 15 residues. CDR1 and CDR2 from the germline V gene are ENHRY and SYGVKD. V lost 6 bases to trimming and J lost 6 bases; unmatched junction nucleotides: 9. The CDR3 loop reads CAIRGTLAGFNEQFF. CDR3 nucleotides: TGTGCCATCAGGGGGACCCTAGCGGGATTCAATGAGCAGTTCTTC.

The chain recombines TRBV30 with TRBJ2-7, with D perhaps TRBD2 (6 bases). The CDR3 length is 13 residues. V was trimmed by 4 bases and J by 4 bases, leaving 14 bases between them. The V gene's germline CDR1 is GTSNPN and CDR2 SVGIG (reference sequence). CDR3 coding DNA: TGTGCCTGGACCGGAGGGAACAGGTACGAGCAGTACTTC. Its translation: CAWTGGNRYEQYF.

V gene TRBV5-1 combines with J gene TRBJ1-6, with TRBD1 identical over 8 bases. V trimming: 0 bases; J trimming: 10 bases; junction bases outside the gene matches: 6. Germline loops: CDR1 SGHRS, CDR2 YFSETQ. This CDR3 is 15 amino acids long. In nucleotides, the CDR3 is TGCGCCAGCAGCTTGGGAGGACAGGGAGGGTCACCCCTCCACTTT. Translated, it gives CASSLGGQGGSPLHF.

The gene calls are TRBV6-2 or TRBV6-3 and TRBJ1-3; possible D gene TRBD1, 5 bases. CDR1 and CDR2 from the germline V gene are MNHEY and SVGEGT. V was clipped by 5 bases and J by 4 bases, with 12 bases between them. The CDR3 totals 14 residues. Written as DNA, the CDR3 is TGTGCCAGCAGTACCCCGGGGGGAGGAAACACCATATATTTT. Translated, it gives CASSTPGGGNTIYF.

The chain uses TRBV5-6 and TRBJ1-2; 9 bases agree with TRBD1. From germline, CDR1 is SGHDT and CDR2 YYEEEE. The V segment lost 4 bases and the J segment 6 bases; nucleotides outside the gene matches: 4. The CDR3 has 13 residues. CDR3 region: CASSQGQGDGYTF. The CDR3, as DNA: TGTGCCAGCAGCCAGGGACAGGGAGATGGCTACACCTTC.

J is TRBJ1-4 and V is TRBV13; D may be TRBD1 (5 bases). The germline V gene has CDR1 PRHDT and CDR2 FYEKMQ (reference sequence). This CDR3 region has 17 residues. Trimming removed 11 bases at V and 0 bases at J, with 22 bases between. CDR3 region: CACTRFGHLATNEKLFF. CDR3 sequence (DNA): TGTGCCTGTACTCGATTCGGACACCTTGCAACTAATGAAAAACTGTTTTTT.

This clone was observed a few times. The chain has TRBV7-9 and TRBJ2-7; weak D call: TRBD2 (5 bases). Germline V CDR1 and CDR2: SEHNR, FQNEAQ (reference sequence). The CDR3 consists of 13 residues. Trimming removed 3 bases from V and 3 bases from J, with 9 bases in between. For the CDR3, the DNA is TGTGCCAGCAGCTTTACGGGAATCTACGAGCAGTACTTC. Translated: CASSFTGIYEQYF. Complete variable domain (other parts from reference TRBV7-9 and TRBJ2-7): DTGVSQNPRHKITKRGQNVTFRCDPISEHNRLYWYRQTLGQGPEFLTYFQNEAQLEKSRLLSDRFSAERPKGSFSTLEIQRTEQGDSAMYLCASSFTGIYEQYFGPGTRLTVT.

The CDR3 region has the DNA TGTGCCAGCCCGGAGGCGGTGGATAACTATGGCTACACCTTC. This gives the protein CASPEAVDNYGYTF. This chain joins TRBV5-8 and TRBJ1-2; D remains unclear. CDR3 length equals 14 residues. Germline values: CDR1 SGHTS, CDR2 YDEGEE. V was pared by 7 bases and J by 1 base, with 14 bases between.